The 32 T cell receptor beta chains in this list originate from one sample, sequenced in a study of cytomegalovirus exposure and HLA in healthy donors. Both 60 Vbeta primers and 13 Jbeta primers went into the PCR. Assay: immunoSEQ multiplex PCR; the TCRdb copy retains only in-frame clones and omits some. Among about 120,000 clones, over 60% were seen once, and the ten largest hold roughly 13%. The source material was PBMCs. The receptors were sampled from a man aged 25-40 years in good health and CMV-seropositive.

The chain has TRBV5-4 and TRBJ1-4; TRBD1 agrees at 9 bases. V shed 0 bases and J 7 bases; nucleotides not matched to a gene: 4. CDR1 and CDR2 (germline): SGHNT, YYREEE (reference sequence). There are 15 residues in the CDR3. CDR3 loop: CASSLGGQGGEKLFF. For the CDR3, the DNA is TGTGCCAGCAGCTTGGGGGGACAGGGAGGTGAAAAACTGTTTTTT.

This clone was detected only once. The V call is TRBV5-4, the J call TRBJ2-7; 13 positions match TRBD2. CDR1 is SGHNT, CDR2 YYREEE, per germline (reference sequence). The ends lost 4 bases at V and 7 bases at J; junction bases unmatched: 8. The CDR3 runs 15 residues. In DNA form, the CDR3 reads TGTGCCAGCAGCCCGGGACTAGCGGGGCCCCAAGAGCAGTACTTC. Its translation: CASSPGLAGPQEQYF.

The chain uses TRBV4-3 and TRBJ2-1, with 7 bases aligning to TRBD2. Per germline, CDR1 LGHNA and CDR2 YSLEER. The CDR3 is 17 residues long. V trimming: 4 bases; J trimming: 2 bases; junction bases outside the gene matches: 11. CDR3 region: CASSRESAGDTYNEQFF. As DNA, the CDR3 is TGCGCCAGCAGCCGGGAGAGTGCGGGGGATACCTACAATGAGCAGTTCTTC.

The V and J genes are TRBV27 and TRBJ1-1, with D unresolved. The V gene's germline CDR1 is MNHEY and CDR2 SMNVEV (reference sequence). V was shortened by 1 base and J by 2 bases, with 11 bases between the two germline ends. The length of the CDR3 is 15 residues. The CDR3 here is CASSLLGGLNTEAFF. In nucleotides, the CDR3 is TGTGCCAGCAGTTTATTAGGCGGGCTAAACACTGAAGCTTTCTTT.

This clone showed up just a few times. The chain is built from TRBV7-9 and TRBJ1-1; D is undetermined. The ends were cut back, 2 bases at V and 6 bases at J, with 13 bases in the middle. This CDR3 contains 14 residues. From germline, CDR1 is SEHNR and CDR2 FQNEAQ (reference sequence). CDR3 residues: CASSLRPEGAEAFF. CDR3 nucleotides: TGTGCCAGCAGCTTACGTCCCGAGGGTGCTGAAGCTTTCTTT. The variable domain in full, with the rest retrieved from reference TRBV7-9 and TRBJ1-1, is DTGVSQNPRHKITKRGQNVTFRCDPISEHNRLYWYRQTLGQGPEFLTYFQNEAQLEKSRLLSDRFSAERPKGSFSTLEIQRTEQGDSAMYLCASSLRPEGAEAFFGQGTRLTVV.

The chain carries TRBV4-3 and TRBJ1-3; D is undetermined. This CDR3 has 16 amino acids. V dropped 1 base and J dropped 0 bases, with 10 bases sitting between them. Germline-derived CDR1 and CDR2 are LGHNA and YSLEER. CDR3 sequence reads: CASSQGVADSGNTIYF. DNA for the CDR3: TGCGCCAGCAGCCAAGGGGTAGCAGACTCTGGAAACACCATATATTTT.

This chain connects TRBV6-1 to TRBJ2-5; D perhaps matches TRBD1 (6 bases). The length of the CDR3 is 17 residues. The germline gives CDR1 MNHNS, CDR2 SASEGT. Trimming took off 3 bases at V and 3 bases at J, with 20 bases between the two ends. CDR3 nucleotides: TGTGCCAGCAGTGATATTATTCGCGTGGCAGGGGAAGAGACCCAGTACTTC. Protein sequence: CASSDIIRVAGEETQYF.

The chain carries TRBV5-1 and TRBJ2-7; tentative D call: TRBD2 (5 bases). Looked up from germline, CDR1 is SGHRS and CDR2 is YFSETQ. V lost 4 bases, J lost 4 bases, and 18 bases lay in between. This CDR3 has 15 residues. CDR3 protein: CASSRIGLATYEQYF. DNA of the CDR3: TGCGCCAGCAGCCGAATAGGACTTGCGACTTACGAGCAGTACTTC.

About this clone: The junction and the germline gene differ at one end; a read error may be behind it. The rearrangement uses TRBV29-1 and TRBJ2-2; possible D gene TRBD2, 6 bases. Germline assignment: CDR1 SQVTM and CDR2 ANQGSEA. This CDR3 region has 12 residues. CDR3: CSVAGYTGGLFF. CDR3 coding DNA: TGCAGCGTCGCAGGGTACACCGGGGGGCTGTTTTTT.

The rearrangement joins TRBV27 to TRBJ2-5, with D possibly matching TRBD2 (7 bases). V dropped 0 bases and J dropped 5 bases, with 13 bases sitting between them. CDR1 and CDR2 from the germline V gene are MNHEY and SMNVEV (reference sequence). The CDR3 has 15 amino acids. The CDR3 DNA follows: TGTGCCAGCAGTTTATCGGGAGGGGGTAGGGAGACCCAGTACTTC. This sequence encodes CASSLSGGGRETQYF.

This clone has only one observation. The V gene is TRBV28, the J gene TRBJ1-2; perhaps TRBD1 as D (6 bases). Germline CDR1 is MDHEN and CDR2 is SYDVKM. The CDR3 extends over 15 amino acids. V shed 3 bases and J shed 4 bases, with 15 bases lying between them. Here the CDR3 DNA reads TGTGCCAGCAGTTTCGGACAGTTCCGCTCCTATGGCTACACCTTC. Translation gives CASSFGQFRSYGYTF.

The rearrangement links TRBV5-1 to TRBJ2-7; TRBD1 matches 11 bases. The CDR3 runs 14 residues. Germline CDR1 reads SGHRS; CDR2 reads YFSETQ. Germline trimming cut 4 bases from V and 4 bases from J; bases unmatched to any gene: 4. The CDR3 nucleotides read TGCGCCAGCAGCATCGGACAGGGGGCTTACGAGCAGTACTTC. Protein: CASSIGQGAYEQYF. The entire variable domain, with the rest obtained from reference TRBV5-1 and TRBJ2-7, is as follows: KAGVTQTPRYLIKTRGQQVTLSCSPISGHRSVSWYQQTPGQGLQFLFEYFSETQRNKGNFPGRFSGRQFSNSRSEMNVSTLELGDSALYLCASSIGQGAYEQYFGPGTRLTVT.

The CDR3 bases are TGTGCCAGCAGGGCGCCCTCGGGTGCGGGAAACACCATATATTTT. The encoded protein is CASRAPSGAGNTIYF. This chain links TRBV6-1 with TRBJ1-3; D unclear. Germline loops: CDR1 MNHNS, CDR2 SASEGT. The germline V and J ends were trimmed by 6 bases and 4 bases, with 16 bases remaining between them. CDR3 length: 15 amino acids.

The rearrangement uses TRBV6-5 and TRBJ1-1, with a weak D call TRBD1 (6 bases). The germline V gene encodes CDR1 MNHEY and CDR2 SVGAGI. Trimming removed 6 bases from V and 1 base from J, with 15 bases in between. The CDR3 totals 15 residues. CDR3 residues: CASSLQGFGNTEAFF. For the CDR3, the DNA is TGTGCCAGCAGCCTACAGGGCTTTGGGAACACTGAAGCTTTCTTT.

This sequence joins TRBV5-1 and TRBJ2-3, with 7 bases matching TRBD1. Germline CDR1 SGHRS, CDR2 YFSETQ. V lost 4 bases to trimming and J lost 2 bases; unmatched junction nucleotides: 7. The CDR3 contains 15 residues. The CDR3 region has the DNA TGCGCCAGCAGCCCGGCCGGGACAGCCACAGATACGCAGTATTTT. It specifies CASSPAGTATDTQYF.

The chain recombines TRBV10-2 with TRBJ2-3, with TRBD1 matching over 10 bases. The CDR3 sequence is 16 residues long. V was clipped by 6 bases and J by 6 bases; unmatched bases: 12. Germline loops: CDR1 WSHSY, CDR2 SAAADI. Here the CDR3 DNA reads TGCGCCAGCAGGGAATCCGGGACAGGGGTAGGGGATACGCAGTATTTT. Its protein product is CASRESGTGVGDTQYF.

The rearrangement uses TRBV28 and TRBJ2-1; 7 bases fit TRBD1. The CDR3 runs 14 residues. Germline V lookup: CDR1 MDHEN, CDR2 SYDVKM. V lost 6 bases to trimming and J lost 6 bases; unmatched junction nucleotides: 8. Here the CDR3 DNA reads TGTGCCAGCAGGGGGGCAGGGGGTGGCAATGAGCAGTTCTTC. It yields the protein CASRGAGGGNEQFF.

CDR3 sequence (DNA): TGCGCCAGCAGCTTCGGACAGGGGGCGGGCAATGAGCAGTTCTTC. It encodes CASSFGQGAGNEQFF. The V gene is TRBV5-1, the J gene TRBJ2-1, with 11 bases fitting TRBD1. CDR1 and CDR2 (germline): SGHRS, YFSETQ. V shed 2 bases, J shed 6 bases, and the junction held 4 bases outside the gene matches. The CDR3 contains 15 residues.

The chain carries TRBV29-1 and TRBJ1-1, with D perhaps TRBD1 (6 bases). This CDR3 is built from 14 residues. CDR1 is SQVTM, CDR2 ANQGSEA, per germline. V dropped 7 bases and J dropped 5 bases, with 20 bases sitting between them. CDR3 coding DNA: TGCAGCGGCGACCGACAGGCCCCGAGGACTGAAGCTTTCTTT. It encodes CSGDRQAPRTEAFF.

The chain employs TRBV6-5 and TRBJ2-1, with 7 bases identical to TRBD1. The ends lost 2 bases at V and 3 bases at J; junction bases unmatched: 7. Germline V gene sequence: CDR1 MNHEY, CDR2 SVGAGI. The CDR3 length is 16 residues. The CDR3 nucleotides read TGTGCCAGCAGTTACACCGGACAGGACCTCTACAATGAGCAGTTCTTC. Translation: CASSYTGQDLYNEQFF.

This sequence joins TRBV29-1 and TRBJ2-3, with 9 bases fitting TRBD2. CDR3 length equals 13 residues. V lost 8 bases, J lost 1 base, and 4 bases stayed unmatched. The germline V gene encodes CDR1 SQVTM and CDR2 ANQGSEA. The CDR3 DNA follows: TGCAGCTTATTAGCGGGGGGCACAGATACGCAGTATTTT. Protein product: CSLLAGGTDTQYF.

The V and J genes are TRBV30 and TRBJ2-5; the match to TRBD1 covers 9 bases. The CDR3 extends over 12 amino acids. The V gene's germline CDR1 is GTSNPN and CDR2 SVGIG (reference sequence). Trimming at V came to 5 bases and at J to 5 bases, leaving 3 bases not matched to a gene. Here the CDR3 reads CAWGGQGETQYF. CDR3 bases: TGTGCCTGGGGAGGACAGGGGGAGACCCAGTACTTC. Full variable domain (rest looked up from reference TRBV30 and TRBJ2-5): SQTIHQWPATLVQPVGSPLSLECTVEGTSNPNLYWYRQAAGRGLQLLFYSVGIGQISSEVPQNLSASRPQDRQFILSSKKLLLSDSGFYLCAWGGQGETQYFGPGTRLLVL.

This clone came up a few times. The chain recombines TRBV18 with TRBJ1-2; D not resolved. CDR1 is KGHSH and CDR2 is LQKENI in the germline V gene. The CDR3 sequence is 14 residues long. V lost 2 bases to trimming and J lost 2 bases, with 9 bases between them. The DNA for the CDR3 is TGTGCCAGCTCACCAGAGGGAAACAACTATGGCTACACCTTC. Protein product: CASSPEGNNYGYTF.

V and J are TRBV29-1 and TRBJ1-2, with D maybe TRBD1 (5 bases). Germline V CDR1 and CDR2: SQVTM, ANQGSEA. V was pared by 5 bases and J by 8 bases, with 12 bases between. The CDR3 sequence is 11 residues long. CDR3 nucleotide sequence: TGCAGCGTTTACCAGGGAGGAGGCTACACCTTC. This translates into CSVYQGGGYTF.

The genes are TRBV21-1 and TRBJ2-7; the table's TRBD1 call for D was not verified on the DNA. TRBV21-1 is shown as a pseudogene. The CDR3 is made up of 15 amino acids. CDR3 amino acids: CASSTGRDRAYEQYF. CDR3 DNA sequence: TGTGCCAGCAGCACGGGAAGGGACAGGGCTTACGAGCAGTACTTC.

The chain links TRBV5-1 to TRBJ1-1, with TRBD1 as a possible D gene (5 bases). Trimming pared 5 bases from V and 4 bases from J, leaving 12 bases between. Germline CDR1 reads SGHRS; CDR2 reads YFSETQ. CDR3 size: 13 residues. The chain's CDR3 is CASSPQGLTEAFF. CDR3 bases: TGCGCCAGCAGTCCCCAGGGACTCACTGAAGCTTTCTTT.

On this clone: This may be a read error: a much more frequent sequence differs by one nucleotide. The chain is built from TRBV5-6 and TRBJ2-5, with D maybe TRBD2 (6 bases). The end of the DNA aligns better with TRBJ2-7, so the J call may be wrong. The CDR3 sequence is 14 residues long. Germline CDR1 SGHDT, CDR2 YYEEEE. DNA for the CDR3: TGTACCAGCATTTCTTTGAGGGAGGCCTACGAGCAGTACTTC. It yields the protein CTSISLREAYEQYF.

In this sample, this clone turned up once. The genes are TRBV7-8 and TRBJ2-3; possibly TRBD2 for D (6 bases). The CDR3 totals 14 residues. The germline V and J ends were trimmed by 5 bases and 4 bases, with 13 bases remaining between them. Germline loops: CDR1 SGHVS, CDR2 FQNEAQ. CDR3 nucleotide sequence: TGTGCCAGCAGCCCCCGCGGGGACTCAGATACGCAGTATTTT. This encodes CASSPRGDSDTQYF.

The V gene is TRBV7-2, the J gene TRBJ2-5; 8 bases fit TRBD2. CDR1 is SGHTA and CDR2 is FQGNSA in the germline V gene. The CDR3 extends over 17 amino acids. With 8 bases clipped from V and 4 bases from J, the junction kept 18 bases outside the gene matches. The CDR3 region is CASSVVAGKKPAETQYF. DNA for the CDR3: TGTGCCAGCTCGGTCGTAGCGGGGAAAAAACCAGCAGAGACCCAGTACTTC.

The chain recombines TRBV28 with TRBJ2-7, with D possibly TRBD2 on 5 matching bases. Germline V gene data show CDR1 as MDHEN and CDR2 as SYDVKM. The length of the CDR3 is 15 residues. With 6 bases removed from V and 6 bases from J, the gap between germline ends came to 21 bases. Here the CDR3 reads CASSYDSATTTEQYF. The CDR3, as DNA: TGTGCCAGCAGCTACGATAGCGCCACTACTACCGAGCAGTACTTC. Full variable domain (remainder filled in from reference TRBV28 and TRBJ2-7): DVKVTQSSRYLVKRTGEKVFLECVQDMDHENMFWYRQDPGLGLRLIYFSYDVKMKEKGDIPEGYSVSREKKERFSLILESASTNQTSMYLCASSYDSATTTEQYFGPGTRLTVT.

The chain is built from TRBV5-1 and TRBJ2-5; 9 bases fit TRBD1. With the DNA end fitting TRBJ2-7 better, the J assignment may be wrong. The CDR3 is 16 residues long. Germline V gene lookup returns CDR1 SGHRS and CDR2 YFSETQ. CDR3 in DNA: TGCGCCAGCAGCTTAGCCGGGACAGGGAGCTCCTACGAGCAGTACTTC. Encoded protein: CASSLAGTGSSYEQYF.

J is TRBJ2-5 and V is TRBV30; the D gene is possibly TRBD2 (5 bases). The CDR3 is 15 residues long. V was trimmed by 0 bases and J by 5 bases, leaving 16 bases between them. Germline V gives CDR1 GTSNPN, CDR2 SVGIG (reference sequence). Here the CDR3 reads CAWSVAGTTAETQYF. DNA of the CDR3: TGTGCCTGGAGTGTGGCGGGTACGACTGCCGAGACCCAGTACTTC.